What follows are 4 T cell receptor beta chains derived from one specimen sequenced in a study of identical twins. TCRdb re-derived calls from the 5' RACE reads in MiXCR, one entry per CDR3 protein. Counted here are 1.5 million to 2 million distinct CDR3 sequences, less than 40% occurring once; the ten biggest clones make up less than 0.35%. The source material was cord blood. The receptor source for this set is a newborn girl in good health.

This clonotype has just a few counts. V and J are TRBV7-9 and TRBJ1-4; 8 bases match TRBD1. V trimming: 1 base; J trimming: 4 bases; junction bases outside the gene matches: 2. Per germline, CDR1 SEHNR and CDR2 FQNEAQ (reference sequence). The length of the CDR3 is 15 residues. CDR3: CASSLGTGYNEKLFF. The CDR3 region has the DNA TGTGCCAGCAGCTTAGGGACAGGGTATAATGAAAAACTGTTTTTT.

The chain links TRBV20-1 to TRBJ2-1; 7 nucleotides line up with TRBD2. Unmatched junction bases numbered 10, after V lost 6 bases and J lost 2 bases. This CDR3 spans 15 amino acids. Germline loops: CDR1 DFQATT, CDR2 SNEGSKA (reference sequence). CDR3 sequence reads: CSADQRGLAYNEQFF. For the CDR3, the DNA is TGCAGTGCCGACCAGCGGGGCTTGGCCTACAATGAGCAGTTCTTC.

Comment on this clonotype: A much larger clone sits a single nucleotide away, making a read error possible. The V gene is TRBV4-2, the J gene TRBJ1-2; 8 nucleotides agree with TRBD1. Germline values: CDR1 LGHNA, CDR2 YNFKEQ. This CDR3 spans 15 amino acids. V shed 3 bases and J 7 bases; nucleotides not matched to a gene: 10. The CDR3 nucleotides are TGTGCCAGCAGCCACAGCTGGACAGGGTTCCCTGGCTACACCTTC. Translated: CASSHSWTGFPGYTF.

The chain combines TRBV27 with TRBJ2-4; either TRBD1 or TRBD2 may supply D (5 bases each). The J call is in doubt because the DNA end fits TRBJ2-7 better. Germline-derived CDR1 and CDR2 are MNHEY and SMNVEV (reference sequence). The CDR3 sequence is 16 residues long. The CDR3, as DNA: TGTGCCAGCAGTTCCCCGGGACCTTCTCCCCCTTACGAGCAGTACTTC. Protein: CASSSPGPSPPYEQYF.